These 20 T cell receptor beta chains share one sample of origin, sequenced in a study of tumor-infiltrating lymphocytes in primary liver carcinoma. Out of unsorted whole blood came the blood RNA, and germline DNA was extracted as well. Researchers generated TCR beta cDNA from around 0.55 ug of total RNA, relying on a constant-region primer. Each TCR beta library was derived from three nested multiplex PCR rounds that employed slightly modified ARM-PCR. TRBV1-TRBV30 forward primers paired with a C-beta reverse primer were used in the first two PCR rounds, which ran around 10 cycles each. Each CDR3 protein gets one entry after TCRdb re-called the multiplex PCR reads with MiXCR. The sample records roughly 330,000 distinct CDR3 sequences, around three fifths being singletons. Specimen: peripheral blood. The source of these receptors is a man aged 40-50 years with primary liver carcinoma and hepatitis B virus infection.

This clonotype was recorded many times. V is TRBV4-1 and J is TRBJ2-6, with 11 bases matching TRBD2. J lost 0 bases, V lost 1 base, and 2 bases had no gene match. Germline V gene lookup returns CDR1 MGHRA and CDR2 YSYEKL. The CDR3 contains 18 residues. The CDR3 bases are TGCGCCAGCAGCCAAGCTAGCGGGAGGCGCTCTGGGGCCAACGTCCTGACTTTC. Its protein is CASSQASGRRSGANVLTF.

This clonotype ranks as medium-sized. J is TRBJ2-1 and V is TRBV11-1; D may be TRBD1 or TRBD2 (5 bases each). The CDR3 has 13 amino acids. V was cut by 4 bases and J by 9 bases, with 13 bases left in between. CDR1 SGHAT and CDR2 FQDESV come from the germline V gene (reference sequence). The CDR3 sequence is CASSSPGRGEQFF. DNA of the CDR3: TGTGCCAGCAGCTCACCGGGACGCGGTGAGCAGTTCTTC.

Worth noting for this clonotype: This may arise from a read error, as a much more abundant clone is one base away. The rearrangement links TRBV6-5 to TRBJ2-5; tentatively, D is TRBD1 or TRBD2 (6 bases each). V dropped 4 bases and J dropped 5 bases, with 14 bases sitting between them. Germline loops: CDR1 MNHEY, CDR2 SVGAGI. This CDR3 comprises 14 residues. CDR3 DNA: TGTGCCAGCAGTTGCTCCTGGGGGGCTGAGACCCAGTACTTC. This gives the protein CASSCSWGAETQYF.

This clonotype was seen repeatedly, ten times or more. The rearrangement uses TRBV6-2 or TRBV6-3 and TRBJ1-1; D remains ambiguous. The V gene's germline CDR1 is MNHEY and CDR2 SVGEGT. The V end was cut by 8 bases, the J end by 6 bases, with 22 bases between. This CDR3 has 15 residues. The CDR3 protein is CASRNAGSAVPEAFF. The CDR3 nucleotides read TGTGCCAGCCGAAATGCGGGCAGTGCTGTCCCTGAAGCTTTCTTT.

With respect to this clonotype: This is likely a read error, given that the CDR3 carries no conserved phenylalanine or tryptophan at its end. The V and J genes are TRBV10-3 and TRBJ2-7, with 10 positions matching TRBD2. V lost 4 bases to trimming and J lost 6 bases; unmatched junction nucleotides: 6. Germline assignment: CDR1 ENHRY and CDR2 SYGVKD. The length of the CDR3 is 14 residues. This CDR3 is CAISGLAGSREQYL. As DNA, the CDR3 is TGTGCCATCAGTGGACTAGCGGGCAGTCGCGAGCAGTACTTA.

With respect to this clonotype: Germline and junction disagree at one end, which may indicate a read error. As DNA, the CDR3 is TGTGCCAGCAGCCCCTTGCGCGGGAGAACAGATGCGCAGTATTTT. It translates to CASSPLRGRTDAQYF. V is TRBV11-2 and J is TRBJ2-3, with 7 bases matching TRBD2. The length of the CDR3 is 15 residues. In germline, CDR1 is SGHAT, CDR2 FQNNGV.

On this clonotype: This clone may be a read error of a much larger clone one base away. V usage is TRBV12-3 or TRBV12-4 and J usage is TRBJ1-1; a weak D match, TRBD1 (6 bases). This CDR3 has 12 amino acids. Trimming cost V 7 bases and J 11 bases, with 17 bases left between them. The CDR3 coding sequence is TGTGCCAGCATCCGTCAGGGGCAAGTGGCTTTCTTT. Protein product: CASIRQGQVAFF.

CDR3 in amino acids: CASSPGGYEQFF. In nucleotides, the CDR3 is TGTGCCAGCAGTCCAGGTGGCTATGAGCAGTTCTTC. The gene calls are TRBV11-2 and TRBJ2-1; D call uncertain. Germline CDR1 is SGHAT and CDR2 is FQNNGV. Deletions cut 6 bases from V and 8 bases from J, with 11 bases between. The CDR3 is 12 amino acids.

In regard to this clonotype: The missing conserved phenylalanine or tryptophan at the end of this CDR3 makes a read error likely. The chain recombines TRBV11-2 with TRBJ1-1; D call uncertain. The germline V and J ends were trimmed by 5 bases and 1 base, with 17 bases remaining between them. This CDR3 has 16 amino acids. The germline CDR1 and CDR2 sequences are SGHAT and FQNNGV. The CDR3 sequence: CASSPAHGSWNTEAFV. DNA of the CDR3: TGTGCCAGCAGCCCAGCGCACGGGAGCTGGAACACTGAAGCTTTCGTT.

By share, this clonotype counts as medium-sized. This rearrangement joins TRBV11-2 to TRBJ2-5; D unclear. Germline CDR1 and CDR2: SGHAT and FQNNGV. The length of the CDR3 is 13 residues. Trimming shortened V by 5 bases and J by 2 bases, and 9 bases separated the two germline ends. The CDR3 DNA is TGTGCCAGCAGCCCGGGCCTTCAAGAGACCCAGTACTTC. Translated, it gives CASSPGLQETQYF.

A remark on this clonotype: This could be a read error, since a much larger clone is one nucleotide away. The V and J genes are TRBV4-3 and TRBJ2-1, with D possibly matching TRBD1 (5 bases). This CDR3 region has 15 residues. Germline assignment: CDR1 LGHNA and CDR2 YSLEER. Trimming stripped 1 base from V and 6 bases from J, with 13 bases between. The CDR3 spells CASSQARQGLNEQFF. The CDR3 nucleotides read TGCGCCAGCAGCCAAGCTCGGCAGGGCCTCAATGAGCAGTTCTTC.

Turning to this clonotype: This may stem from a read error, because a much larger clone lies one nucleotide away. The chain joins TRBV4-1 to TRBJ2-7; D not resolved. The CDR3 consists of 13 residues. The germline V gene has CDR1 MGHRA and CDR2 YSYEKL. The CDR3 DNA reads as TGCGTCAGCAGCCAAGGGCAGTATGGCGAGCAGTACTTC. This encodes CVSSQGQYGEQYF.

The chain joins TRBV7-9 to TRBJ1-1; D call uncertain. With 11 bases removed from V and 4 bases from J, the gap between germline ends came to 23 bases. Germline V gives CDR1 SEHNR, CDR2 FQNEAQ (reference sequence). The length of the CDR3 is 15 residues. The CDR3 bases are TGTGCCTGTAGCTTATATGTGGGCGCGGCCACTGAAGCTTTCTTT. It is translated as CACSLYVGAATEAFF.

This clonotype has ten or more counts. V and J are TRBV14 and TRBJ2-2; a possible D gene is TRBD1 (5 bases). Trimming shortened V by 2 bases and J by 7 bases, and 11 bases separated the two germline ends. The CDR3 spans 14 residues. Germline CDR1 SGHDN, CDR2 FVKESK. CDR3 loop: CASSQTTGLGELFF. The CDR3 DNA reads TGTGCCAGCAGCCAAACAACAGGCCTCGGGGAGCTGTTTTTT.

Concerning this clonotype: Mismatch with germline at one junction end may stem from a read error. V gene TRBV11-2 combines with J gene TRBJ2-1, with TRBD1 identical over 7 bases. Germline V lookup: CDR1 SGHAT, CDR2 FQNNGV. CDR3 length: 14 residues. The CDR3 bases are TGTGCCGGCAGCTTAGAGCTGGGACAGAATGAGCAGTTCTTC. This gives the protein CAGSLELGQNEQFF.

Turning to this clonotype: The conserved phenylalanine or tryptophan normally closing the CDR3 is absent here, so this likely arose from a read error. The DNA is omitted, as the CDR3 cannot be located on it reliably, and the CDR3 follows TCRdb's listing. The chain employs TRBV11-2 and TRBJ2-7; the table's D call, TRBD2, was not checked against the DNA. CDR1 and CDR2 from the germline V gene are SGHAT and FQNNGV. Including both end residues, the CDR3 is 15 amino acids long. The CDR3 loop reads CASSSGLLVGLEQCL.

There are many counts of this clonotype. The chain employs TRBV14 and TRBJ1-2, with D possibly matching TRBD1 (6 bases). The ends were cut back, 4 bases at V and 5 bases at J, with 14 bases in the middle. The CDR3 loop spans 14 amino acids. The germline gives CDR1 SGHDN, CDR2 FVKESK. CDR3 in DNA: TGTGCCAGCAGCCCCTGGGGGGGCCCTTATGGCTACACCTTC. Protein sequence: CASSPWGGPYGYTF.

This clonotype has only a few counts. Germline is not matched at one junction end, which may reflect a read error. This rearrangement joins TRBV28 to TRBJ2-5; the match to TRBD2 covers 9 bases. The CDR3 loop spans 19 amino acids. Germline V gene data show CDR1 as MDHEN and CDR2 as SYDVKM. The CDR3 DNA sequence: TGTGTCAGCAGTGGAGGGGGCCAAAGACTAGCGGCTACTCAGGAGACCCAGTACTTC. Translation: CVSSGGGQRLAATQETQYF. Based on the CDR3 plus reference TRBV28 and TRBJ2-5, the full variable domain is DVKVTQSSRYLVKRTGEKVFLECVQDMDHENMFWYRQDPGLGLRLIYFSYDVKMKEKGDIPEGYSVSREKKERFSLILESASTNQTSMYLCVSSGGGQRLAATQETQYFGPGTRLLVL.

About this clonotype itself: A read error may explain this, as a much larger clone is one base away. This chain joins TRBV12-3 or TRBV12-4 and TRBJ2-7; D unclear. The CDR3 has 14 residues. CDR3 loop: CVSSFSYSPDEQYF. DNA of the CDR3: TGTGTCAGCAGTTTCTCCTACAGCCCCGACGAGCAGTACTTC.

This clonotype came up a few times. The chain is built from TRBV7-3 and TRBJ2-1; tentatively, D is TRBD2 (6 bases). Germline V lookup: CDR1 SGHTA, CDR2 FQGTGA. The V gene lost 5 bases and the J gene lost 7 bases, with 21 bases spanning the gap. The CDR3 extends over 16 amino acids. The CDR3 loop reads CASSHTTSWGWNEQFF. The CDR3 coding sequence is TGTGCCAGCAGCCACACAACTAGCTGGGGCTGGAATGAGCAGTTCTTC.